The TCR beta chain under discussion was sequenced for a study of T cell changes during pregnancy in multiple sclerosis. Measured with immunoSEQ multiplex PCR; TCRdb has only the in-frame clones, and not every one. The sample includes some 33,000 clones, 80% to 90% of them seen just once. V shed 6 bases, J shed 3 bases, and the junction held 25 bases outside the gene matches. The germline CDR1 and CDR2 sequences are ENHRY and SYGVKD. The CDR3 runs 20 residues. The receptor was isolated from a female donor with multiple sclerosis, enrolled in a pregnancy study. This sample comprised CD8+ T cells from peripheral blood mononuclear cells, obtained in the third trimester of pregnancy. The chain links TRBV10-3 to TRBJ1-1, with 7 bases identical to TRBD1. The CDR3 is CAIRGGKGGGDPHGDTEAFF. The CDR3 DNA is TGTGCCATCAGGGGGGGAAAAGGGGGCGGCGACCCCCACGGGGACACTGAAGCTTTCTTT.